Listed here are 5 T cell receptor beta chains from one sample, sequenced in a study of T cells in women clearing cervical HPV infection. The table came from immunoSEQ multiplex PCR; TCRdb's copy has only in-frame clones and leaves some out. The sample includes over 25,000 clones. Sequenced input: blood buffy coat. All receptors come from a woman aged 18 to 75 with a cervical HPV16 infection that either progressed to CIN3+ or cleared (not recorded which).

Concerning this clone itself: The read comes to an end 3 residues before the CDR3 does, leaving the germline J gene to fill in the end. This chain uses TRBV20-1 with TRBJ2-1; possible D gene TRBD2, 5 bases. The CDR3 spans 15 residues. V was cut by 6 bases and J by 2 bases, with 17 bases left in between. Germline assignment: CDR1 DFQATT and CDR2 SNEGSKA (reference sequence). This CDR3 is CSAIPRSGPYNEQFF. CDR3 DNA (partial): TGCAGTGCCATCCCCAGGAGCGGCCCCTACAATGAG.

The CDR3 region is CASSQTTGTGAYNEQFF. CDR3 DNA (partial): TGTGCCAGCAGTCAAACAACAGGGACAGGGGCCTACAATGAG. This chain links TRBV6-2 or TRBV6-3 with TRBJ2-1; 10 positions agree with TRBD1. The CDR3 end is not reached by the read, which stops 3 residues before it; the germline J gene fills it in. CDR1 and CDR2 (germline): MNHEY, SVGEGT. V gave up 5 bases and J gave up 2 bases; unmatched junction bases: 9. The CDR3 sequence is 17 residues long.

CDR3 sequence: CASSLVQGNRVEAFF. Partial CDR3 DNA: TGCGCCAGCAGCTTGGTACAGGGTAATCGGGTTGAA. The rearrangement links TRBV5-1 to TRBJ1-1; D may be TRBD1 (6 bases). The read ends 3 residues shy of where the CDR3 ends; the end is completed using the germline J gene. V lost 0 bases and J 7 bases, leaving 16 bases between the germline ends. This CDR3 contains 15 residues. Looked up from germline, CDR1 is SGHRS and CDR2 is YFSETQ. The full variable domain, its missing parts supplied by reference TRBV5-1 and TRBJ1-1, is KAGVTQTPRYLIKTRGQQVTLSCSPISGHRSVSWYQQTPGQGLQFLFEYFSETQRNKGNFPGRFSGRQFSNSRSEMNVSTLELGDSALYLCASSLVQGNRVEAFFGQGTRLTVV.

In the case of this clone: From the germline J gene comes the end of the CDR3, since the read stops 3 residues before it. This chain links TRBV29-1 with TRBJ1-2; D gene ambiguous. Germline V gene sequence: CDR1 SQVTM, CDR2 ANQGSEA. Deletions cut 6 bases from V and 3 bases from J, with 17 bases between. The CDR3 extends over 14 amino acids. CDR3: CSVAGSLMDYGYTF. The part of the CDR3 DNA that was read is TGCAGCGTGGCAGGCTCGCTGATGGACTATGGC.

Notes on this clone: Read data end 3 residues before the CDR3 end; the end is taken from the germline J gene. The chain has TRBV7-9 and TRBJ2-7, with D perhaps being TRBD1 or TRBD2 (5 bases each). The length of the CDR3 is 14 residues. CDR1 is SEHNR and CDR2 is FQNEAQ in the germline V gene (reference sequence). Trimming removed 1 base from V and 4 bases from J, with 11 bases in between. The CDR3 sequence is CASSLGGADYEQYF. The covered CDR3 bases are TGTGCCAGCAGCTTAGGAGGGGCCGATTACGAG.